These 16 T cell receptor beta chains were sequenced from one sample in a study of breast tumors, draining lymph nodes, adjacent tissues. TCRdb re-derived calls from the multiplex PCR reads in MiXCR, one entry per CDR3 protein. The table lists 15,000 to 20,000 distinct CDR3 sequences, 45% of them singletons. The specimen sequenced was tumor-adjacent breast tissue. The receptors come from a female donor with breast cancer. Some clones in this sample may be carry-over from other donors' samples.

This clonotype showed up just once. This rearrangement joins TRBV7-2 to TRBJ2-7; D call uncertain. Germline V gene lookup returns CDR1 SGHTA and CDR2 FQGNSA. This CDR3 has 15 amino acids. The V end lost 5 bases, the J end lost 1 base, and 15 bases lay between the germline ends. The CDR3 sequence: CASSPYERPSYEQYF. As DNA, the CDR3 is TGTGCCAGCAGCCCTTATGAGAGGCCTTCCTACGAGCAGTACTTC.

Within the sample, this clonotype is medium-sized. This sequence joins TRBV20-1 and TRBJ1-3, with TRBD1 identical over 7 bases. Germline-derived CDR1 and CDR2 are DFQATT and SNEGSKA (reference sequence). Unmatched junction bases numbered 6, after V lost 6 bases and J lost 4 bases. The CDR3 consists of 13 residues. CDR3 nucleotide sequence: TGCAGTGCAACGACAGGGATAGGAAACACCATATATTTT. Protein sequence: CSATTGIGNTIYF.

This clonotype occurred once. The V call is TRBV30, the J call TRBJ2-3; 10 nucleotides match TRBD2. V was pared by 5 bases and J by 5 bases, with 16 bases of the junction left unmatched. The CDR3 covers 17 residues. Germline lookup yields CDR1 GTSNPN and CDR2 SVGIG (reference sequence). This chain's CDR3 is CAWGDRASGSTRDTQYF. CDR3 bases: TGTGCCTGGGGGGACAGAGCTAGCGGGAGCACCCGAGATACGCAGTATTTT.

In regard to this clonotype: Mismatch with germline at one junction end may stem from a read error. The chain carries TRBV18 and TRBJ1-2; the match to TRBD1 covers 8 bases. CDR1 is KGHSH and CDR2 is LQKENI in the germline V gene. There are 16 residues in the CDR3. This CDR3 reads CASSPLDRGRRYGYTF. The CDR3 nucleotides are TGCGCCAGCTCACCCCTCGACAGGGGAAGGAGGTATGGCTACACCTTC.

A word on this clonotype: Sequence at one end of the junction differs from germline and may be a read error. The genes are TRBV7-2 and TRBJ2-2; D might be TRBD2 (5 bases). The CDR3 is 17 amino acids. Germline-derived CDR1 and CDR2 are SGHTA and FQGNSA. In DNA form, the CDR3 reads TGTGCCAGCAGCTTAGGGGTGACTCTAGCCGACACCGGGAAGCTGTTTTTT. Its translation: CASSLGVTLADTGKLFF.

The gene calls are TRBV2 and TRBJ2-7, with 9 bases lining up with TRBD2. CDR1 SNHLY and CDR2 FYNNEI come from the germline V gene. CDR3 length: 15 residues. The trim removed 0 bases at V and 6 bases at J, leaving 6 bases unmatched. The CDR3 is CASSEAVSGSSEQYF. The CDR3 nucleotides are TGTGCCAGCAGTGAAGCTGTTAGCGGGAGTTCCGAGCAGTACTTC.

The count of this clonotype is one. The DNA is omitted, as the CDR3 cannot be located on it reliably, and the CDR3 follows TCRdb's listing. This chain connects TRBV14 to TRBJ1-2; the tabulated D call, TRBD1, remains unverified against the DNA. Germline V lookup: CDR1 SGHDN, CDR2 FVKESK. The CDR3 is 23 residues long, counting both termini. This chain's CDR3 is CASSQDRSYEQYFGPGTNYGYTF.

This clonotype showed up many times. The chain combines TRBV29-1 with TRBJ1-1, with no clear D. This CDR3 has 14 amino acids. The ends were cut back, 6 bases at V and 0 bases at J, with 14 bases in the middle. Per the germline V gene, CDR1 is SQVTM and CDR2 is ANQGSEA. The CDR3 spells CSVRTRNMNTEAFF. CDR3 in DNA: TGCAGCGTGCGCACCAGGAATATGAACACTGAAGCTTTCTTT.

This clonotype was seen ten or more times. The chain joins TRBV29-1 to TRBJ2-1, with D hard to call. Trimming removed 2 bases from V and 5 bases from J, with 4 bases in between. The CDR3 has 11 residues. Germline CDR1 SQVTM, CDR2 ANQGSEA. CDR3 protein: CSVELNNEQFF. CDR3 sequence (DNA): TGCAGCGTTGAACTAAACAATGAGCAGTTCTTC.

At least ten counts were recorded for this clonotype. A much bigger clone sits one base away, suggesting this may be a read error. The chain carries TRBV5-5 and TRBJ1-5; 8 nucleotides align to TRBD1. The CDR3 length is 14 residues. Germline CDR1 and CDR2: SGHKS and YYEKEE (reference sequence). With 6 bases clipped from V and 7 bases from J, the junction kept 9 bases outside the gene matches. CDR3: CASTFGGTGQPQHF. CDR3 nucleotides: TGTGCCAGCACGTTTGGGGGGACAGGACAGCCCCAGCATTTT.

This clonotype occurred many times. V usage is TRBV28 and J usage is TRBJ2-5, with 8 bases that match TRBD2. Germline CDR1 is MDHEN and CDR2 is SYDVKM. V was clipped by 3 bases and J by 1 base; unmatched bases: 4. This CDR3 spans 15 amino acids. The CDR3 DNA reads as TGTGCCAGCAGTTTTGGTAGCGGGGCCCAAGAGACCCAGTACTTC. It is translated as CASSFGSGAQETQYF.

This chain joins TRBV20-1 and TRBJ2-7, with D possibly matching TRBD1 (6 bases). CDR1 is DFQATT and CDR2 is SNEGSKA in the germline V gene (reference sequence). CDR3 length equals 14 residues. The CDR3 DNA is TGCAGTGCTACGCCGTCGGGACATTCCTCCGAGCAGTACGTC. It yields the protein CSATPSGHSSEQYV.

J is TRBJ2-5 and V is TRBV19; 10 nucleotides agree with TRBD1. V shed 2 bases and J 5 bases; nucleotides not matched to a gene: 2. The CDR3 sequence is 14 residues long. Germline-derived CDR1 and CDR2 are LNHDA and SQIVND (reference sequence). CDR3 residues: CASSIRGQGETQYF. The CDR3 coding sequence is TGTGCCAGTAGTATACGGGGACAGGGGGAGACCCAGTACTTC.

CDR3 amino acids: CASRETGKGTEAFF. The CDR3 DNA is TGTGCCAGCAGGGAGACAGGGAAGGGCACTGAAGCTTTCTTT. J is TRBJ1-1 and V is TRBV28; 7 nucleotides line up with TRBD1. CDR1 and CDR2 from the germline V gene are MDHEN and SYDVKM. Unmatched junction bases numbered 8, after V lost 6 bases and J lost 4 bases. The CDR3 consists of 14 residues.

J is TRBJ1-6 and V is TRBV2; D remains ambiguous. Germline V gives CDR1 SNHLY, CDR2 FYNNEI. This CDR3 spans 13 amino acids. Trimming cost V 6 bases and J 9 bases, with 12 bases left between them. CDR3 coding DNA: TGTGCCAGCAGCAGCCAGCGGGGTTCACCCCTCCACTTT. This codes for CASSSQRGSPLHF.

This clonotype counts as medium-sized. The chain combines TRBV9 with TRBJ1-2; a weak D match, TRBD1 (6 bases). Germline V gene data show CDR1 as SGDLS and CDR2 as YYNGEE. The CDR3 length is 17 residues. The ends were cut back, 0 bases at V and 0 bases at J, with 15 bases in the middle. The CDR3 DNA is TGTGCCAGCAGCGTAGTGGCAGGGGCTGGCTCTAACTATGGCTACACCTTC. Encoded protein: CASSVVAGAGSNYGYTF.